These 27 T cell receptor beta chains share one sample of origin, sequenced in a study of Graves' ophthalmopathy and Graves' hyperthyroidism. The authors amplified TCR beta CDR3 regions from RNA transcripts. RT-PCR in the first round used HTBI primers; a second-round multiplex PCR followed. TCRdb itself ran the multiplex PCR reads through MiXCR, one entry per CDR3 protein. The sample has roughly 50,000 distinct CDR3 sequences, over 45% seen once. The sequencing sample was made of peripheral blood. All receptors come from an adult man with Graves' ophthalmopathy.

The chain links TRBV6-1 to TRBJ2-7, with TRBD1 identical over 11 bases. This CDR3 region has 16 residues. CDR1 and CDR2 (germline): MNHNS, SASEGT. V trimming: 3 bases; J trimming: 5 bases; junction bases outside the gene matches: 9. CDR3 protein: CASSDATGQGADEQYF. The DNA of the CDR3 is TGTGCCAGCAGTGATGCCACTGGACAGGGGGCGGACGAGCAGTACTTC.

The chain has TRBV19 and TRBJ2-7, with 10 bases that match TRBD1. The ends lost 2 bases at V and 2 bases at J; junction bases unmatched: 6. The CDR3 extends over 16 amino acids. The germline V gene has CDR1 LNHDA and CDR2 SQIVND (reference sequence). CDR3 nucleotides: TGTGCCAGTAGTATACGGGCCGGGACAGGGGCCTACGAGCAGTACTTC. This translates into CASSIRAGTGAYEQYF.

As regards this clonotype: One end of the junction fails to match germline, which may point to a read error. The rearrangement uses TRBV2 and TRBJ1-4; 8 nucleotides line up with TRBD1. Germline CDR1 is SNHLY and CDR2 is FYNNEI. This CDR3 region has 18 residues. The CDR3 nucleotides are TGTGCCAGCAGTGATGAAGTCACAGGGGGGGAATCTAATGAAAAACTGGTTTTT. The encoded protein is CASSDEVTGGESNEKLVF.

The J gene is TRBJ2-1, the V gene TRBV19; 9 bases align to TRBD2. The CDR3 has 16 amino acids. Germline assignment: CDR1 LNHDA and CDR2 SQIVND (reference sequence). The V segment lost 5 bases and the J segment 5 bases; nucleotides outside the gene matches: 10. The CDR3 DNA sequence: TGTGCCAGTAGTTGGTTGTTAGCGGGAGTCAACAATGAGCAGTTCTTC. Translating gives CASSWLLAGVNNEQFF.

Comment on this clonotype: Its ends do not fully match the called genes, so a read error is possible. The chain combines TRBV3-1 with TRBJ2-2; 7 bases map to TRBD2. The CDR3 has 16 residues. Per germline, CDR1 LGHDT and CDR2 YNNKEL (reference sequence). The CDR3 region is CASSHSGSRNTRELFF. CDR3 in DNA: TGTGCCAGCAGCCATAGCGGGTCGAGGAACACCAGGGAGCTGTTTTTT. Supplemented by reference TRBV3-1 and TRBJ2-2, the full variable domain reads DTAVSQTPKYLVTQMGNDKSIKCEQNLGHDTMYWYKQDSKKFLKIMFSYNNKELIINETVPNRFSPKSPDKAHLNLHINSLELGDSAVYFCASSHSGSRNTRELFFGEGSRLTVL.

CDR3 in DNA: TGCAGTGCTAGCAGCCCCGGGACAGGGCATTACAATGAGCAGTTCTTC. Amino acids: CSASSPGTGHYNEQFF. The chain joins TRBV20-1 to TRBJ2-1; 9 nucleotides line up with TRBD1. CDR1 DFQATT and CDR2 SNEGSKA come from the germline V gene (reference sequence). The CDR3 runs to 16 residues. The junction had 10 bases not matched to a gene; V was cut back by 3 bases and J by 4 bases.

By sample share, this clonotype is medium-sized. A read error may account for a junction end that differs from germline. The V and J genes are TRBV15 and TRBJ1-4; D not certain. Germline CDR1 and CDR2: LNHNV and YYDKDF (reference sequence). This CDR3 is 12 amino acids long. CDR3 DNA: TGTGCCACCAGCAGAGATCGCAGAGGCAGCATTTTT. It yields the protein CATSRDRRGSIF.

This clonotype is classed as medium-sized (0.01 to 0.1%). The rearrangement uses TRBV20-1 and TRBJ1-6; 8 bases match TRBD1. The V gene end was trimmed by 7 bases and the J gene end by 7 bases; junction bases not matched to a gene: 12. The germline V gene encodes CDR1 DFQATT and CDR2 SNEGSKA (reference sequence). The CDR3 totals 15 residues. The CDR3 reads CSVDPRQGLNSPLHF. DNA of the CDR3: TGCAGTGTCGATCCGAGACAGGGGTTAAATTCACCCCTCCACTTT.

This clonotype appeared a single time. This chain uses TRBV7-2 with TRBJ2-5; 8 bases map to TRBD1. V gave up 7 bases and J gave up 5 bases; unmatched junction bases: 3. The germline gives CDR1 SGHTA, CDR2 FQGNSA. This CDR3 is 12 amino acids long. CDR3: CASTTGGETQYF. DNA of the CDR3: TGTGCCAGCACTACAGGGGGGGAGACCCAGTACTTC.

The CDR3 bases are TGTGCCAGCAGCTTAGTTGTGACAGAGCCTGACAATGAGCAGTTCTTC. It specifies CASSLVVTEPDNEQFF. The chain combines TRBV7-2 with TRBJ2-1; possible D gene TRBD1, 5 bases. This CDR3 comprises 16 residues. CDR1 is SGHTA, CDR2 FQGNSA, per germline. V dropped 1 base and J dropped 5 bases, with 15 bases sitting between them.

The rearrangement joins TRBV20-1 to TRBJ1-2, with TRBD1 as a possible D gene (5 bases). CDR1 and CDR2 from the germline V gene are DFQATT and SNEGSKA (reference sequence). The length of the CDR3 is 16 residues. V lost 1 base and J 6 bases, leaving 21 bases between the germline ends. CDR3 protein: CSARAMARPGSHGYTF. The CDR3 DNA reads as TGCAGTGCTAGAGCCATGGCCCGCCCAGGGTCCCATGGCTACACCTTC.

This clonotype was seen only once. Germline is not matched at one junction end, which may reflect a read error. Here the CDR3 reads CAISAGQTTGVLFF. The CDR3 region has the DNA TGTGCCATCAGTGCAGGACAGACCACCGGGGTGCTGTTTTTC. The chain employs TRBV10-3 and TRBJ2-2, with a possible D match to TRBD1 (6 bases). Germline V gene data show CDR1 as ENHRY and CDR2 as SYGVKD. This CDR3 comprises 14 residues.

This clonotype was seen repeatedly, ten times or more. V gene TRBV5-5 combines with J gene TRBJ2-1; tentatively, D is TRBD2 (5 bases). Germline-derived CDR1 and CDR2 are SGHKS and YYEKEE (reference sequence). V was cut by 3 bases and J by 6 bases, with 13 bases left in between. This CDR3 comprises 14 residues. CDR3 residues: CASSYESGSNEQFF. CDR3 DNA: TGTGCCAGCAGCTATGAATCGGGGAGCAATGAGCAGTTCTTC.

V usage is TRBV9 and J usage is TRBJ1-4; D might be TRBD1 (5 bases). Deletions cut 4 bases from V and 6 bases from J, with 13 bases between. This CDR3 region has 14 residues. Germline values: CDR1 SGDLS, CDR2 YYNGEE. CDR3 sequence (DNA): TGTGCCAGCAGCCAGGGAACACGCTATGAAAAACTGTTTTTT. Amino acid sequence: CASSQGTRYEKLFF. Drawing the rest from reference TRBV9 and TRBJ1-4, the complete variable domain is DSGVTQTPKHLITATGQRVTLRCSPRSGDLSVYWYQQSLDQGLQFLIQYYNGEERAKGNILERFSAQQFPDLHSELNLSSLELGDSALYFCASSQGTRYEKLFFGSGTQLSVL.

This clonotype was counted ten times or more. The rearrangement links TRBV5-1 to TRBJ1-5; 9 bases are shared with TRBD1. The CDR3 extends over 15 amino acids. CDR1 is SGHRS and CDR2 is YFSETQ in the germline V gene. V lost 2 bases, J lost 4 bases, and 4 bases stayed unmatched. The DNA of the CDR3 is TGCGCCAGCAGCTTCCGACAGGGGGATAATCAGCCCCAGCATTTT. Protein: CASSFRQGDNQPQHF.

The table lists this clonotype with many counts. V and J are TRBV4-1 and TRBJ2-7; 12 nucleotides line up with TRBD2. V lost 4 bases to trimming and J lost 2 bases; unmatched junction nucleotides: 9. This CDR3 is built from 17 residues. CDR1 and CDR2 from the germline V gene are MGHRA and YSYEKL. In DNA form, the CDR3 reads TGCGCCAGCAGCCTCCGACGGACTAGCGGGGACGCCTACGAGCAGTACTTC. This sequence encodes CASSLRRTSGDAYEQYF.

The CDR3 region has the DNA TGCAGTGCTAGAGTTAAACAGGGTTGGGGATCTCACAATGAGCAGTTCTTC. Its translation is CSARVKQGWGSHNEQFF. V usage is TRBV20-1 and J usage is TRBJ2-1, with D maybe TRBD1 (6 bases). The germline V and J ends were trimmed by 1 base and 5 bases, with 21 bases remaining between them. This CDR3 is 17 amino acids long. The V gene's germline CDR1 is DFQATT and CDR2 SNEGSKA (reference sequence).

J is TRBJ1-5 and V is TRBV7-8, with unresolved D. Germline CDR1 is SGHVS and CDR2 is FQNEAQ. Deletions cut 3 bases from V and 5 bases from J, with 8 bases between. CDR3 size: 13 residues. The CDR3 DNA reads as TGTGCCAGCAGCTTTATCGAATATCAGCCCCAGCATTTT. This gives the protein CASSFIEYQPQHF.

The chain carries TRBV20-1 and TRBJ2-1; tentatively, D is TRBD1 (6 bases). This CDR3 has 15 amino acids. V was shortened by 3 bases and J by 12 bases, with 24 bases between the two germline ends. CDR1 is DFQATT, CDR2 SNEGSKA, per germline (reference sequence). CDR3 bases: TGCAGTGCTAGTTCCGGGACATGGCCTTCTTTTATGCAGTTCTTC. Residues: CSASSGTWPSFMQFF.

The chain is built from TRBV29-1 and TRBJ1-2; D ambiguous. The CDR3 is 14 amino acids. Germline V gives CDR1 SQVTM, CDR2 ANQGSEA. V dropped 0 bases and J dropped 6 bases, with 14 bases sitting between them. The CDR3, as DNA: TGCAGCGTTGAAGATGTCTCGGCAGGCCATGGCTACACCTTC. This encodes CSVEDVSAGHGYTF.

This clonotype was found many times. The genes are TRBV20-1 and TRBJ2-3; 10 bases are shared with TRBD2. CDR1 and CDR2 from the germline V gene are DFQATT and SNEGSKA (reference sequence). This CDR3 spans 15 amino acids. The trim removed 1 base at V and 4 bases at J, leaving 5 bases unmatched. The chain's CDR3 is CSARASGGVSDTQYF. CDR3 DNA sequence: TGCAGTGCTAGAGCCAGCGGGGGGGTTTCAGATACGCAGTATTTT.

This chain links TRBV10-1 with TRBJ2-1; TRBD1 might be the D (5 bases). This CDR3 contains 15 residues. Germline CDR1 WNHNN, CDR2 SYGVQD (reference sequence). V was pared by 7 bases and J by 3 bases, with 16 bases between. CDR3 coding DNA: TGCGCCAGCATCGGTTGTGACAGCCACTACAATGAGCAGTTCTTC. This encodes CASIGCDSHYNEQFF.

This clonotype was found many times. V and J are TRBV4-1 and TRBJ2-3; a possible D gene is TRBD2 (5 bases). The CDR3 contains 15 residues. From germline, CDR1 is MGHRA and CDR2 YSYEKL. V was clipped by 6 bases and J by 3 bases, with 16 bases between them. The CDR3 sequence: CASRPTNAGTDTQYF. In DNA form, the CDR3 reads TGCGCCAGCAGACCCACCAATGCGGGTACAGATACGCAGTATTTT.

In the case of this clonotype: This clone may be a read error of a much larger clone one base away. The missing conserved phenylalanine or tryptophan at the end of this CDR3 makes a read error likely. The rearrangement links TRBV6-1 to TRBJ2-5, with 8 bases aligning to TRBD2. The CDR3 totals 14 residues. J was trimmed by 4 bases and V by 6 bases; bases with no gene match: 7. Looked up from germline, CDR1 is MNHNS and CDR2 is SASEGT. CDR3 region: CASSHRGTRETQYV. CDR3 coding DNA: TGTGCCAGCAGCCATCGTGGGACTAGAGAGACCCAGTACGTC.

The V gene is TRBV20-1, the J gene TRBJ1-1, with 7 bases aligning to TRBD1. There are 13 residues in the CDR3. V lost 3 bases to trimming and J lost 4 bases; unmatched junction nucleotides: 5. The germline gives CDR1 DFQATT, CDR2 SNEGSKA (reference sequence). CDR3 amino acids: CSASRQGSTEAFF. DNA of the CDR3: TGCAGTGCTAGCCGACAGGGCAGCACTGAAGCTTTCTTT.

This clonotype was recorded at least ten times. V gene TRBV7-9 combines with J gene TRBJ2-5; D is perhaps TRBD2 (5 bases). The V gene lost 2 bases and the J gene lost 5 bases, with 9 bases spanning the gap. The CDR3 spans 13 residues. Germline loops: CDR1 SEHNR, CDR2 FQNEAQ (reference sequence). CDR3 region: CASSLSGMETQYF. As DNA, the CDR3 is TGTGCCAGCAGCTTATCCGGGATGGAGACCCAGTACTTC.

CDR3 sequence reads: CASKAGAGDYGYTF. CDR3 DNA sequence: TGTGCCAGTAAAGCGGGGGCAGGGGACTATGGCTACACCTTC. The chain couples TRBV19 to TRBJ1-2, with TRBD1 as a possible D gene (6 bases). The CDR3 consists of 14 residues. The germline gives CDR1 LNHDA, CDR2 SQIVND (reference sequence). Trimming pared 7 bases from V and 3 bases from J, leaving 15 bases between.